Below are 27 T cell receptor beta chains sequenced from a single sample in a study of control samples from healthy donors and cancer patients. This table comes from immunoSEQ multiplex PCR, and its TCRdb copy is limited to in-frame clones, with some not included. This repertoire shows 150,000 to 180,000 clones, roughly 94% found once; its top ten account for around 6.2%. Sequencing was done on a sample of blood. Every receptor here comes from a man aged 35 to 55 in good health.

The chain employs TRBV6-5 and TRBJ2-2; 7 bases align to TRBD1. Germline V gene data show CDR1 as MNHEY and CDR2 as SVGAGI. The CDR3 has 15 amino acids. With V trimmed by 8 bases and J by 1 base, 7 bases remained unmatched. The CDR3 region is CASRDSLMNTGELFF. The CDR3 bases are TGTGCCAGCCGGGACAGTCTTATGAACACCGGGGAGCTGTTTTTT.

The genes are TRBV6-5 and TRBJ2-2, with D hard to call. The CDR3 spans 12 residues. Germline V CDR1 and CDR2: MNHEY, SVGAGI. The V end lost 8 bases, the J end lost 7 bases, and 11 bases lay between the germline ends. The DNA for the CDR3 is TGTGCCAGCGGAGCCAGAGGCGGGGAGCTGTTTTTT. It translates to CASGARGGELFF.

The rearrangement uses TRBV14 and TRBJ1-2; D is unresolved. Deletions cut 1 base from V and 4 bases from J, with 10 bases between. The CDR3 totals 14 residues. In germline, CDR1 is SGHDN, CDR2 FVKESK. CDR3 residues: CASSQGKGGYGYTF. In DNA form, the CDR3 reads TGTGCCAGCAGCCAAGGAAAGGGTGGCTATGGCTACACCTTC.

The chain uses TRBV5-4 and TRBJ2-7; 8 bases map to TRBD2. Germline CDR1 SGHNT, CDR2 YYREEE (reference sequence). Unmatched junction bases numbered 4, after V lost 0 bases and J lost 5 bases. The CDR3 totals 14 residues. Here the CDR3 reads CASSLGRGGDEQYF. The CDR3 nucleotides read TGTGCCAGCAGCTTGGGACGGGGGGGCGACGAGCAGTACTTC.

V is TRBV11-2 and J is TRBJ2-7; D could derive from TRBD1 or TRBD2 (5 bases each). The CDR3 has 16 residues. V lost 6 bases and J lost 1, with 19 bases in between. Germline CDR1 is SGHAT and CDR2 is FQNNGV. The CDR3 coding sequence is TGTGCCAGCAGTTTCAATTCCGGGACGGGATCCTACGAGCAGTACTTC. Translation gives CASSFNSGTGSYEQYF.

This chain joins TRBV10-3 and TRBJ2-2; 8 bases agree with TRBD2. The CDR3 sequence is 16 residues long. Trimming removed 0 bases from V and 6 bases from J; junction bases left unmatched: 6. The germline V gene has CDR1 ENHRY and CDR2 SYGVKD. CDR3 nucleotide sequence: TGTGCCATCAGTGAGTCGAGCGGGGGCCCTCCCGGGGAGCTGTTTTTT. Translated: CAISESSGGPPGELFF.

The CDR3 DNA sequence: TGTGCCAGCAATTCTTTTTCGGGCTCCACTGAAGCTTTCTTT. The encoded protein is CASNSFSGSTEAFF. This sequence joins TRBV6-5 and TRBJ1-1; no firm D call. The CDR3 length is 14 residues. Germline CDR1 and CDR2: MNHEY and SVGAGI. V lost 7 bases and J lost 4, with 16 bases in between.

V and J are TRBV10-2 and TRBJ2-3; 11 nucleotides agree with TRBD2. The CDR3 has 15 residues. Germline CDR1 and CDR2: WSHSY and SAAADI. The junction had 6 bases not matched to a gene; V was cut back by 8 bases and J by 2 bases. The CDR3 region has the DNA TGCGCCAGCGGGGGGACTAGCGGTCTCACAGATACGCAGTATTTT. Amino acid sequence: CASGGTSGLTDTQYF.

The chain couples TRBV5-1 to TRBJ2-3; D unclear. The germline CDR1 and CDR2 sequences are SGHRS and YFSETQ. The V end was cut by 1 base, the J end by 10 bases, with 10 bases between. This CDR3 has 12 amino acids. The CDR3, as DNA: TGCGCCAGCAGCTTGTCTGGGTCGGCGCAGTATTTT. This gives the protein CASSLSGSAQYF. Complete variable domain (other parts from reference TRBV5-1 and TRBJ2-3): KAGVTQTPRYLIKTRGQQVTLSCSPISGHRSVSWYQQTPGQGLQFLFEYFSETQRNKGNFPGRFSGRQFSNSRSEMNVSTLELGDSALYLCASSLSGSAQYFGPGTRLTVL.

The chain couples TRBV19 to TRBJ1-2; unclear D gene. V gave up 1 base and J gave up 6 bases, with 9 bases separating them. The CDR3 spans 13 residues. Germline V gene lookup returns CDR1 LNHDA and CDR2 SQIVND (reference sequence). DNA of the CDR3: TGTGCCAGTAGTATAGGTGGACCTAATGGCTACACCTTC. Translation gives CASSIGGPNGYTF.

This clone was counted a single time. The V call is TRBV2, the J call TRBJ1-3; D is possibly TRBD1 (5 bases). CDR3 length equals 11 residues. Germline V gene lookup returns CDR1 SNHLY and CDR2 FYNNEI. V was cut by 6 bases and J by 14 bases, with 14 bases left in between. The CDR3 nucleotides read TGTGCCAGCAGCGCGGGACGGCTCGTATATTTT. Translating it yields CASSAGRLVYF. The full variable domain, with the rest looked up from reference TRBV2 and TRBJ1-3, is EPEVTQTPSHQVTQMGQEVILRCVPISNHLYFYWYRQILGQKVEFLVSFYNNEISEKSEIFDDQFSVERPDGSNFTLKIRSTKLEDSAMYFCASSAGRLVYFGEGSWLTVV.

The rearrangement uses TRBV3-1 (or the pseudogene TRBV3-2) and TRBJ1-2; no firm D call. This CDR3 is built from 13 residues. CDR1 and CDR2 (germline): LGHDT, YNNKEL (reference sequence). V lost 2 bases, J lost 5 bases, and 9 bases lay in between. The CDR3 region is CASSQSTVYGYTF. CDR3 coding DNA: TGTGCCAGCAGCCAATCGACGGTATATGGCTACACCTTC.

This chain links TRBV6-5 with TRBJ1-5, with D unresolved. This CDR3 comprises 13 residues. In germline, CDR1 is MNHEY, CDR2 SVGAGI. The ends were cut back, 6 bases at V and 4 bases at J, with 10 bases in the middle. The CDR3 is CASRGGVNQPQHF. The CDR3 nucleotides are TGTGCCAGCAGAGGAGGAGTTAATCAGCCCCAGCATTTT.

V usage is TRBV6-5 and J usage is TRBJ2-1, with D perhaps matching TRBD1 (7 bases). The CDR3 covers 13 residues. CDR1 is MNHEY, CDR2 SVGAGI, per germline. Between the trimmed V and J ends, which lost 6 bases and 4 bases, there was a span of 10 bases. As DNA, the CDR3 is TGTGCCAGCAGGACAGGGAGGTACAATGAGCAGTTCTTC. Amino acids: CASRTGRYNEQFF.

The genes are TRBV19 and TRBJ1-5, with D maybe TRBD1 (5 bases). The CDR3 runs 15 residues. CDR1 is LNHDA and CDR2 is SQIVND in the germline V gene (reference sequence). The V end lost 3 bases, the J end lost 3 bases, and 12 bases lay between the germline ends. CDR3 residues: CASSMGQGLNQPQHF. CDR3 DNA: TGTGCCAGTAGTATGGGGCAGGGACTCAATCAGCCCCAGCATTTT. Looking up the rest from reference TRBV19 and TRBJ1-5 gives the full variable domain: DGGITQSPKYLFRKEGQNVTLSCEQNLNHDAMYWYRQDPGQGLRLIYYSQIVNDFQKGDIAEGYSVSREKKESFPLTVTSAQKNPTAFYLCASSMGQGLNQPQHFGDGTRLSIL.

The chain employs TRBV9 and TRBJ2-7, with 9 bases aligning to TRBD2. V gave up 5 bases and J gave up 7 bases; unmatched junction bases: 10. The germline CDR1 and CDR2 sequences are SGDLS and YYNGEE. CDR3 length: 14 amino acids. The CDR3 DNA reads as TGTGCCAGCAGTTCCAGCGGGGGGTTAGGGGAGCAGTACTTC. It specifies CASSSSGGLGEQYF.

The rearrangement joins TRBV27 to TRBJ1-2, with 7 bases identical to TRBD1. J lost 8 bases, V lost 6 bases, and 15 bases had no gene match. The CDR3 sequence is 15 residues long. The germline gives CDR1 MNHEY, CDR2 SMNVEV (reference sequence). In nucleotides, the CDR3 is TGTGCCAGCAGACCTCAACAGGGTTTAGGGGGCGGCTACACCTTC. Its protein product is CASRPQQGLGGGYTF.

This chain joins TRBV11-3 and TRBJ2-7; D might be TRBD1 (6 bases). The germline V gene encodes CDR1 SGHNT and CDR2 YENEEA. Trimming left V 5 bases short and J 6 bases short, with 20 bases between. The CDR3 loop spans 15 amino acids. Here the CDR3 DNA reads TGTGCCAGCAGCCCATCCACAGGGATCGGCGGCGAGCAGTACTTC. This sequence encodes CASSPSTGIGGEQYF.

The V call is TRBV18, the J call TRBJ1-2, with D perhaps matching TRBD1 (5 bases). Germline CDR1 KGHSH, CDR2 LQKENI. The V end lost 6 bases, the J end lost 8 bases, and 31 bases lay between the germline ends. CDR3 length: 18 residues. CDR3 bases: TGTGCCAGCTCTCCATCGCGCCCCGGGGCTACGGGGCGTGTAGGCTACACCTTC. Amino acids: CASSPSRPGATGRVGYTF.

This chain links TRBV19 with TRBJ2-6; D assignment may be TRBD1 or TRBD2 (5 bases each). This CDR3 region has 15 residues. Germline V lookup: CDR1 LNHDA, CDR2 SQIVND (reference sequence). The germline V and J ends were trimmed by 7 bases and 13 bases, with 23 bases remaining between them. This CDR3 reads CASTSQTMGDKVLTF. CDR3 bases: TGTGCCAGTACCTCTCAAACCATGGGGGATAAGGTCCTGACTTTC. The full variable domain, completed using reference TRBV19 and TRBJ2-6, is DGGITQSPKYLFRKEGQNVTLSCEQNLNHDAMYWYRQDPGQGLRLIYYSQIVNDFQKGDIAEGYSVSREKKESFPLTVTSAQKNPTAFYLCASTSQTMGDKVLTFGAGSRLTVL.

The chain has TRBV7-9 and TRBJ1-2, with D unresolved. This CDR3 is 16 amino acids long. With 5 bases removed from V and 7 bases from J, the gap between germline ends came to 23 bases. The germline gives CDR1 SEHNR, CDR2 FQNEAQ (reference sequence). This CDR3 reads CASSGLRSGVLIGYTF. CDR3 nucleotides: TGTGCCAGCAGCGGCCTTCGTTCCGGGGTTCTTATTGGCTACACCTTC. Full variable domain (outside the CDR3, taken from reference TRBV7-9 and TRBJ1-2): DTGVSQNPRHKITKRGQNVTFRCDPISEHNRLYWYRQTLGQGPEFLTYFQNEAQLEKSRLLSDRFSAERPKGSFSTLEIQRTEQGDSAMYLCASSGLRSGVLIGYTFGSGTRLTVV.

V and J are TRBV5-1 and TRBJ2-1, with D unclear. CDR1 is SGHRS and CDR2 is YFSETQ in the germline V gene. With 4 bases removed from V and 0 bases from J, the gap between germline ends came to 11 bases. The CDR3 extends over 15 amino acids. CDR3 DNA: TGCGCCAGCAGCCGAGACGGTAGCTCCTACAATGAGCAGTTCTTC. Protein product: CASSRDGSSYNEQFF.

J is TRBJ1-2 and V is TRBV25-1; no clear D. The CDR3 length is 11 residues. The germline V and J ends were trimmed by 2 bases and 9 bases, with 7 bases remaining between them. Germline-derived CDR1 and CDR2 are MGHDK and SYGVNS. CDR3: CASSEGSSYTF. DNA of the CDR3: TGTGCCAGCAGTGAAGGGTCCAGCTACACCTTC.

The chain is built from TRBV2 and TRBJ2-7; 7 nucleotides match TRBD2. The CDR3 runs to 13 residues. J gave up 1 base and V 11 bases, and 8 bases lay outside the gene matches. Germline CDR1 and CDR2: SNHLY and FYNNEI. CDR3 in DNA: TGTGCCGGAGAGCGGGGTGGGTCCTACGAGCAGTACTTC. Its translation: CAGERGGSYEQYF.

This sequence joins TRBV12-5 and TRBJ2-2; 14 nucleotides match TRBD2. V was clipped by 5 bases and J by 10 bases; unmatched bases: 12. CDR1 LGHNT and CDR2 FRNRAP come from the germline V gene. The CDR3 contains 17 residues. The CDR3 coding sequence is TGTGCTAGTGGTGCTACGGGACTAGCGGGGGCACCTAAGGAGCTGTTTTTT. Translation: CASGATGLAGAPKELFF.

CDR3: CASSPPRGPSSNQPQHF. The CDR3 nucleotides are TGTGCCAGCAGCCCCCCCCGGGGGCCGTCAAGCAATCAGCCCCAGCATTTT. The gene calls are TRBV28 and TRBJ1-5, with TRBD1 as a possible D gene (6 bases). CDR3 length: 17 amino acids. In germline, CDR1 is MDHEN, CDR2 SYDVKM. V lost 6 bases and J lost 1, with 19 bases in between.

The chain recombines TRBV6-7 with TRBJ2-7, with D possibly TRBD2 on 5 matching bases. TRBV6-7 qualifies as an ORF whose function is uncertain. This CDR3 spans 15 amino acids. V lost 6 bases and J lost 3, with 18 bases in between. In nucleotides, the CDR3 is TGTGCCAGCAGCCGCGGGCGGGTCGGTGGCTACGAGCAGTACTTC. It yields the protein CASSRGRVGGYEQYF.